The 10 T cell receptor beta chains in this list originate from one sample, sequenced in a study of blood T cells in healthy people across ages. Primers used in a second PCR of roughly 7 to 12 cycles were a sample-barcoded 5' primer and a J-beta primer mix. TCRdb called the 5' RACE reads again in MiXCR, with one record for every CDR3 protein. The table has almost 800,000 distinct CDR3 sequences, nearly 60% seen once; the top ten hold 20% to 25%. The sample consisted of blood. The receptors here all came from a young man in good health.

V and J are TRBV25-1 and TRBJ2-3; 11 nucleotides match TRBD2. CDR3 length: 16 amino acids. Germline-derived CDR1 and CDR2 are MGHDK and SYGVNS. J gave up 0 bases and V 3 bases, and 2 bases lay outside the gene matches. CDR3 nucleotides: TGTGCCAGCAGTGATGGGACTAGCGGTAGCACAGATACGCAGTATTTT. Protein: CASSDGTSGSTDTQYF.

This clonotype was seen a few times. The chain recombines TRBV20-1 with TRBJ2-7; possibly TRBD1 or TRBD2 for D (5 bases each). CDR1 DFQATT and CDR2 SNEGSKA come from the germline V gene (reference sequence). The CDR3 spans 13 residues. Between the trimmed V and J ends, which lost 0 bases and 2 bases, there was a span of 8 bases. CDR3 in amino acids: CSARESGPYEQYF. The CDR3 DNA reads TGCAGTGCTAGAGAATCGGGACCCTACGAGCAGTACTTC.

This chain connects TRBV25-1 to TRBJ2-7; D is perhaps TRBD2 (5 bases). CDR3 length: 13 residues. In germline, CDR1 is MGHDK, CDR2 SYGVNS. Trimming removed 6 bases from V and 2 bases from J, with 11 bases in between. The CDR3 DNA follows: TGTGCCAGCAGCCAACCCGGGACCTACGAGCAGTACTTC. Protein sequence: CASSQPGTYEQYF.

The chain is built from TRBV10-3 and TRBJ2-7; TRBD2 matches 10 bases. There are 15 residues in the CDR3. The germline CDR1 and CDR2 sequences are ENHRY and SYGVKD. The V and J ends lost 11 bases and 7 bases, in that order; junction bases with no gene match: 17. The CDR3 loop is CAVGQGTSVNNEQYF. In DNA, the CDR3 is TGTGCCGTCGGACAAGGGACTAGCGTTAACAATGAGCAGTACTTC.

This clonotype appeared a single time. V gene TRBV7-9 combines with J gene TRBJ2-2, with unresolved D. Trimming pared 5 bases from V and 1 base from J, leaving 8 bases between. The germline gives CDR1 SEHNR, CDR2 FQNEAQ (reference sequence). The CDR3 has 14 residues. The CDR3 is CASSVTQNTGELFF. As DNA, the CDR3 is TGTGCCAGCAGCGTGACTCAGAACACCGGGGAGCTGTTTTTT.

This clonotype turned up a few times. A read error may produce the germline difference seen at one junction end. The chain recombines TRBV18 with TRBJ2-7, with unresolved D. There are 14 residues in the CDR3. Germline loops: CDR1 KGHSH, CDR2 LQKENI. In DNA, the CDR3 is TGTGCCAGCTCACCAACCGGTCGTTACTACGAGCAGTACTTT. Translation gives CASSPTGRYYEQYF.

This clonotype was picked up a small number of times. The chain recombines TRBV7-2 with TRBJ2-2, with TRBD1 as a possible D gene (5 bases). Trimming left V 5 bases short and J 5 bases short, with 15 bases between. CDR1 SGHTA and CDR2 FQGNSA come from the germline V gene. The CDR3 is made up of 15 amino acids. This chain's CDR3 is CASSPLSGPTGELFF. CDR3 nucleotide sequence: TGTGCCAGCAGCCCCCTTTCAGGGCCAACCGGGGAGCTGTTTTTT.

V gene TRBV19 combines with J gene TRBJ2-7; possibly TRBD1 or TRBD2 for D (5 bases each). The J call may be faulty, since TRBJ2-4 better matches the DNA end. The V gene's germline CDR1 is LNHDA and CDR2 SQIVND (reference sequence). This CDR3 is 14 amino acids long. CDR3 nucleotides: TGTGCCACCGGGGAGAGGGACCGAGAAAACATTCAGTACTTC. It codes for CATGERDRENIQYF.

This clonotype appeared a single time. The rearrangement links TRBV3-1 to TRBJ1-6; 10 bases match TRBD1. The length of the CDR3 is 15 residues. V dropped 4 bases and J dropped 11; count of bases not matched to a gene: 8. Germline V lookup: CDR1 LGHDT, CDR2 YNNKEL (reference sequence). The CDR3, as DNA: TGTGCCAGCAGCCGAACCGGGACAGGGGCACCACCCCTCCACTTT. This sequence encodes CASSRTGTGAPPLHF.

This chain uses TRBV20-1 with TRBJ2-7, with 7 bases identical to TRBD1. Trimming removed 5 bases from V and 0 bases from J; junction bases left unmatched: 4. There are 13 residues in the CDR3. The germline CDR1 and CDR2 sequences are DFQATT and SNEGSKA (reference sequence). The CDR3 bases are TGCAGTGCTCAGACAGGGAGCTCCTACGAGCAGTACTTC. This sequence encodes CSAQTGSSYEQYF.